This TCR beta chain was sequenced for a study of spatial heterogeneity in lung cancer. About the study: Beta-chain sequences consistently outnumbered alpha-chain sequences in detection.

Study-level findings and limits: Relative to follow-up, resection was when ubiquitous expanded tumor TCRs appeared more in blood.

Time point meaning: sample taken at primary tumor resection. Sequencing of whole RNA from tumor, nontumor lung or frozen PBMC involved no sorting. Untreated early-stage non-small cell lung cancer patients, 55 to 85 in total, were the donors. A unique molecular identifier was attached to every TCR cDNA molecule. TCRdb analysed the 5' RACE reads with MiXCR anew, one entry per CDR3 protein. The repertoire consists of around 9,800 distinct CDR3 sequences, with 6.3% occurring once and the leading ten covering roughly 28%. This clonotype was observed many times. What it recognizes is unknown. This beta chain appears as a stray read in a library generated for alpha chains; its size is not informative. CDR1 GTSNPN and CDR2 SVGIG come from the germline V gene (reference sequence). This CDR3 is built from 15 residues. Trimming pared 0 bases from V and 3 bases from J, leaving 15 bases between.

This clonotype originated in a male donor with early-stage non-small cell lung cancer. Here the sequenced sample was PBMCs, taken at surgery. This chain links TRBV30 with TRBJ2-7; D could derive from TRBD1 or TRBD2 (5 bases each). The CDR3 DNA reads as TGTGCCTGGAGTGTAAGTGGGACGCTAAGCTACGAGCAGTACTTC. Translated: CAWSVSGTLSYEQYF.